This T cell receptor (beta chain) was retrieved from a study of T-cell memory formation after mild COVID-19. 5'RACE primed from the constant segment yielded TCR alpha and TCR beta cDNA libraries bearing sample barcodes and UMIs. One entry per CDR3 protein, called by TCRdb with MiXCR from the 5' RACE reads. Here the sample spans nearly 40,000 distinct CDR3 sequences, approximately 6.5% being singletons. Notes on the study in general: Clones that shrank (day 15 to 85) were balanced CD4/CD8, whereas later expanders leaned CD4+. There were some responding clones in pre-infection memory, which suggested that cross-reactive memory had joined.

V gave up 3 bases and J gave up 8 bases, with 14 bases separating them. The CDR3 has 14 residues. Germline V CDR1 and CDR2: LNHDA, SQIVND (reference sequence). This clonotype appeared a few times. Antigen unknown. The sequenced sample consisted of PBMCs or a T cell subset sorted from them (not recorded which). This chain uses TRBV19 with TRBJ2-1; no clear D gene. The source of this sequence is an adult who had mild COVID-19 (a few samples of this study predate the infection). Cell type and time point are not known. The CDR3 DNA follows: TGTGCCAGTAGTATGGGAACGCCATTCGATGAGCAGTTCTTC. This codes for CASSMGTPFDEQFF. The variable domain in full, with the rest retrieved from reference TRBV19 and TRBJ2-1, is DGGITQSPKYLFRKEGQNVTLSCEQNLNHDAMYWYRQDPGQGLRLIYYSQIVNDFQKGDIAEGYSVSREKKESFPLTVTSAQKNPTAFYLCASSMGTPFDEQFFGPGTRLTVL.